This TCR beta chain was retrieved from a study of T cell repertoires in cytomegalovirus infection. Looked up from germline, CDR1 is SEHNR and CDR2 is FQNEAQ (reference sequence). V trimming: 5 bases; J trimming: 5 bases; junction bases outside the gene matches: 8. The CDR3 covers 15 residues. This clonotype was counted a few times. Antigen specificity is unknown. TCRdb re-derived calls from the reads in MiXCR, one entry per CDR3 protein. The sample records 160,000 or so distinct CDR3 sequences, roughly 21% being singletons. The rearrangement joins TRBV7-9 to TRBJ2-7; 11 nucleotides line up with TRBD1. The source is a human donor in good health (CMV status not recorded). Some clones in this sample may be carry-over from other donors' samples. The sample consisted of CD8+ T cells from cultured PBMCs, taken from culture after CMV antigen stimulation. The CDR3, as DNA: TGTGCCAGCAGCCCACGGACAGGGGGCTTCAACGAGCAGTACTTC. Translation: CASSPRTGGFNEQYF.